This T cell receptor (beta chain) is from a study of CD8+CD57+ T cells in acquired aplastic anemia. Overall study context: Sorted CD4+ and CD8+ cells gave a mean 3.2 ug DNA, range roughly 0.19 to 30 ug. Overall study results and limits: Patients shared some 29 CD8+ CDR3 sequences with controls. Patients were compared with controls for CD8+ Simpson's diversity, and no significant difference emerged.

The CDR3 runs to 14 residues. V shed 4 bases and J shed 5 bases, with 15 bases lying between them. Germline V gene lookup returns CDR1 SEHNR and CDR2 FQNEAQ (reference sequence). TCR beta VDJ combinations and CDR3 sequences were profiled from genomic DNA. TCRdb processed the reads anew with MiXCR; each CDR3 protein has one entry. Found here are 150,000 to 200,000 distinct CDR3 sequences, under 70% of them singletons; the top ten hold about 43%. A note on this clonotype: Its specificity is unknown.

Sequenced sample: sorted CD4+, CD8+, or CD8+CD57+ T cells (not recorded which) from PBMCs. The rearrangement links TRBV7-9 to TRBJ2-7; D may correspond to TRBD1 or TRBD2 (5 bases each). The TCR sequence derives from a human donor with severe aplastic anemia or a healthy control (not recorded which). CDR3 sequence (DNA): TGTGCCAGCAGCTCATCCGGGACCGTCCACGAGCAGTACTTC. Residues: CASSSSGTVHEQYF.